This T cell receptor beta chain came from a study of T-cell memory formation after mild COVID-19. In the study overall: Clusters of TCRs were largely donor specific.

TCR alpha and TCR beta cDNA libraries carrying sample barcodes and UMIs came from 5'RACE with constant-segment primers. TCRdb ran MiXCR on the 5' RACE reads and lists one entry per CDR3 protein. The table has about 470,000 distinct CDR3 sequences, roughly 23% seen once. As concerns this clonotype: Its specificity is not known. A junction end diverges from the germline sequence, so it may reflect a read error.

The CDR3 loop spans 16 amino acids. Germline V gene data show CDR1 as SGDLS and CDR2 as YYNGEE. The study, taken as a whole, reports: There was a balanced CD4/CD8 profile in clones contracting day 15 to 85, and later expanders leaned CD4+. Proof of SARS-CoV-2 specificity was absent for the second-wave clones that crested on day 37.

The sample taken for sequencing was PBMCs or a T cell subset sorted from them (not recorded which). V gene TRBV9 combines with J gene TRBJ2-3, with 13 bases fitting TRBD2. This TCR derives from an adult woman who had mild COVID-19 (a few samples of this study predate the infection). Cell type and time point are not known. CDR3 in DNA: TGTGCCAGCAGCGCTCCCCCCGGGACTAGCGGGGCCCCCCTGGATTTT. It translates to CASSAPPGTSGAPLDF.